This T cell receptor (beta chain) is from a study of T cell responses to AZD1222 COVID-19 vaccine. About the study: Second-dose timings of about 4 or about 12 weeks were pooled. General study points: At baseline, seropositivity was found in only six or seven AZD1222 recipients. After two AZD1222 doses, spike-specific TCR breadth and depth rose versus day 0. Vaccine-related CD4 TCRs covered spike, predominating at 160-218 and 743-854.

This clone was seen just once. The antigen remains undetermined. Germline V CDR1 and CDR2: MNHEY, SMNVEV (reference sequence). Unmatched junction bases numbered 8, after V lost 5 bases and J lost 4 bases. This CDR3 region has 15 residues. Clones were read by immunoSEQ multiplex PCR, and TCRdb kept only the in-frame ones, dropping some. Among 150,000 or so clones listed, 70% to 90% were seen once. The TCR comes from an adult in good health. This specimen consisted of peripheral blood, obtained on day 0 of AZD1222 vaccination. V and J are TRBV27 and TRBJ2-3; 8 nucleotides line up with TRBD1. CDR3 in amino acids: CASSLQGVSSDTQYF. CDR3 bases: TGTGCCAGCAGTCTACAGGGGGTATCGTCAGATACGCAGTATTTT.